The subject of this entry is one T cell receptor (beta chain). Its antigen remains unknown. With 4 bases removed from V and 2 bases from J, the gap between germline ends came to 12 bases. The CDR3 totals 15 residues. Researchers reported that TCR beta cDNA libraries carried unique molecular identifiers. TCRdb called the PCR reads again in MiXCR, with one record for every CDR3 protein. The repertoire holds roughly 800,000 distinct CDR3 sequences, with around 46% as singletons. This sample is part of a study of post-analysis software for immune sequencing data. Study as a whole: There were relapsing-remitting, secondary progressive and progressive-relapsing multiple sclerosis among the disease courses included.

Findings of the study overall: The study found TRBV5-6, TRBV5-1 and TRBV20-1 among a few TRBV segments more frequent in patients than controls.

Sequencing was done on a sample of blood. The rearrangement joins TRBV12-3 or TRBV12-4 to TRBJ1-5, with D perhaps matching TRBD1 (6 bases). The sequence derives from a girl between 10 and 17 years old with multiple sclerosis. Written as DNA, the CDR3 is TGTGCCAGCAGTTCCTCATCAGGGGGCAATCAGCCCCAGCATTTT. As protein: CASSSSSGGNQPQHF.